The sequence of this T cell receptor beta chain was determined in a study of CD8 T cells in ankylosing spondylitis. Points from the study as a whole: Matched synovial fluid from ankylosing spondylitis patients was reported to be enriched for disease-linked clones.

The CDR3 contains 15 residues. The V gene's germline CDR1 is SGHRS and CDR2 YFSETQ. Between the trimmed V and J ends, which lost 2 bases and 1 base, there was a span of 11 bases. This clonotype was found a few times. Antigen specificity is unknown. TCRdb itself ran the 5' RACE reads through MiXCR, one entry per CDR3 protein. The table records roughly 220,000 distinct CDR3 sequences, roughly a tenth of them present only once. The clonotype was recovered from a male donor with ankylosing spondylitis or in good health (not recorded which). The chain links TRBV5-1 to TRBJ2-3; D may be TRBD1 or TRBD2 (5 bases each). Sequenced input: blood, either unsorted or a sorted T cell fraction (not recorded which). CDR3 sequence (DNA): TGCGCCAGCAGCTTCAGGGACCCGCGCACAGATACGCAGTATTTT. It translates to CASSFRDPRTDTQYF.